Listed below are T cell receptor beta chains from one sample, sequenced in a study of blood T cells in healthy people across ages. TCRdb processed the 5' RACE reads anew with MiXCR; each CDR3 protein has one entry. The sample lists about 1.6 million distinct CDR3 sequences; roughly 32% were seen once. Sample: blood. These receptors came from a woman aged 30 to 39 in good health. Each CDR3 is given with its conserved first and last residue. A D gene is named only where the DNA matches it firmly. The size entry is marked missing in some rows and otherwise reads once, few, many or a size class.

D	V	size	J	DNA	CDR3
-	TRBV28	few	TRBJ2-7	TGTGCCAGCAGTTTATCCCGTCGGGGGTTAAGCTCCTACGAGCAGTACTTC	CASSLSRRGLSSYEQYF
-	TRBV4-1	-	TRBJ2-2	TGCGCCAGCAGCCAACCCTACAGGTCCGACACCGGGGAGCTGTTTTTT	CASSQPYRSDTGELFF
-	TRBV7-9	-	TRBJ1-2	TGTGCCAGCAGCTTAGGACCCATACAGCACTGTGGCTACACCTTC	CASSLGPIQHCGYTF
-	TRBV3-1	few	TRBJ2-5	TGTGCCAGCAGCCATAGAGCGGTCCAAGAGACCCAGTACTTC	CASSHRAVQETQYF
TRBD1	TRBV6-1	few	TRBJ2-3	TGTGCCAGCAGTGAACGGGACAGTGGAGATACGCAGTATTTT	CASSERDSGDTQYF
-	TRBV29-1	many	TRBJ1-2	TGCAGCGTACGTGGCAACTTTAACTATGGCTACACCTTC	CSVRGNFNYGYTF
-	TRBV4-1	-	TRBJ1-6	TGCGCCAGCAGCCAAGACAGGACAGTGTATTCACCCCTCCACTTT	CASSQDRTVYSPLHF
TRBD2	TRBV9	-	TRBJ2-7	TGTGCCAGCAGCGTAGAAGGTAGCGGGAGCTACGAGCAGTACTTC	CASSVEGSGSYEQYF
-	TRBV4-1	once	TRBJ2-5	TGCGCCAGCAGCGCAGTCCGGGACAATGAGCAGTACTTC	CASSAVRDNEQYF
-	TRBV20-1	few	TRBJ2-3	TGCAGTGCTACCCGGACTTCTTCTAGCACAGATACGCAGTATTTT	CSATRTSSSTDTQYF
TRBD1	TRBV12-3/TRBV12-4	many	TRBJ2-7	TGTGCCAGCAGTTTGTCGACAGGGGGCGAGCAGTACTTC	CASSLSTGGEQYF